The rows below give T cell receptor beta chains drawn from one sample of a study of control samples from healthy donors and cancer patients. Sequencing used immunoSEQ multiplex PCR; TCRdb keeps in-frame clones, though not all of them. The sample lists approximately 150,000 clones; about 90% were seen once. The sample consisted of blood. The receptors were gathered from a man aged 18-30 years in good health. Both conserved end residues are part of each CDR3. Each record gives: J gene, V gene, D gene, clone size, CDR3 length, CDR3 protein, CDR3 DNA. A D gene is named only where the DNA matches it firmly. Expanded clones are given a class, and other clones once, few, many or no size at all.

J: TRBJ2-7; V: TRBV5-5; D: -; size: -; length: 12; CDR3: CASSLSVGEQYF; DNA: TGTGCCAGCAGCTTATCAGTGGGCGAGCAGTACTTC
J: TRBJ1-2; V: TRBV14; D: TRBD1; size: -; length: 14; CDR3: CASSRSTGMGGYTF; DNA: TGTGCCAGCAGCCGTTCGACAGGGATGGGAGGCTACACCTTC
J: TRBJ1-6; V: TRBV2; D: TRBD1; size: -; length: 14; CDR3: CARRDSSYNSPLHF; DNA: TGTGCCAGACGGGACAGCTCCTATAATTCACCCCTCCACTTT
J: TRBJ1-2; V: TRBV12-3/TRBV12-4; D: TRBD1; size: -; length: 12; CDR3: CASRGDSYGYTF; DNA: TGTGCCAGCAGGGGGGACAGCTATGGCTACACCTTC
J: TRBJ1-2; V: TRBV21-1; D: -; size: -; length: 15; CDR3: CASSKPTGGGVCYTF; DNA: TGTGCCAGCAGCAAACCGACAGGGGGAGGAGTTTGCTACACCTTC
J: TRBJ1-5; V: TRBV27; D: TRBD1; size: -; length: 16; CDR3: CASGWDREGSNQPQHF; DNA: TGTGCCAGCGGATGGGACAGGGAGGGGAGCAATCAGCCCCAGCATTTT
J: TRBJ2-7; V: TRBV28; D: TRBD2; size: -; length: 18; CDR3: CASSLGAELAGVTYEQYF; DNA: TGTGCCAGCAGTTTGGGGGCCGAATTAGCGGGGGTGACCTACGAGCAGTACTTC
J: TRBJ1-1; V: TRBV6-5; D: -; size: -; length: 13; CDR3: CASSYSWNTEAFF; DNA: TGTGCCAGCAGTTACTCCTGGAACACTGAAGCTTTCTTT
J: TRBJ1-4; V: TRBV15; D: -; size: -; length: 15; CDR3: CATSRLGRGDEKLFF; DNA: TGTGCCACCAGCAGACTTGGACGGGGGGATGAAAAACTGTTTTTT
J: TRBJ2-4; V: TRBV6-1; D: -; size: -; length: 15; CDR3: CASSEQGTAKNIQYF; DNA: TGTGCCAGCAGTGAACAGGGGACAGCCAAAAACATTCAGTACTTC
J: TRBJ2-5; V: TRBV3-1/TRBV3-2; D: -; size: -; length: 12; CDR3: CASSQVSTTQYF; DNA: TGTGCCAGCAGCCAAGTTAGTACCACCCAGTACTTC
J: TRBJ2-3; V: TRBV18; D: TRBD1; size: -; length: 15; CDR3: CASSPADRGTDTQYF; DNA: TGTGCCAGCTCACCCGCCGACAGGGGCACAGATACGCAGTATTTT
J: TRBJ1-5; V: TRBV27; D: -; size: -; length: 15; CDR3: CASSLSTGPNQPQHF; DNA: TGTGCCAGCAGTTTATCTACAGGGCCTAATCAGCCCCAGCATTTT
J: TRBJ1-2; V: TRBV6-5; D: -; size: -; length: 13; CDR3: CASSPGTVYGYTF; DNA: TGTGCCAGCAGTCCCGGGACGGTCTATGGCTACACCTTC
J: TRBJ2-7; V: TRBV12-3/TRBV12-4; D: TRBD1; size: -; length: 13; CDR3: CASSWGQGNEQYF; DNA: TGTGCCAGCAGTTGGGGACAGGGAAACGAGCAGTACTTC
J: TRBJ1-6; V: TRBV15; D: -; size: -; length: 16; CDR3: CATSTSGEGDGSPLHF; DNA: TGTGCCACCAGCACCTCGGGGGAGGGGGATGGTTCACCCCTCCACTTT
J: TRBJ2-5; V: TRBV9; D: -; size: -; length: 12; CDR3: CASSRDVGPQYF; DNA: TGTGCCAGCAGCCGGGACGTGGGGCCCCAGTACTTC
J: TRBJ2-7; V: TRBV6-5; D: -; size: -; length: 14; CDR3: CASSSLDSSYEQYF; DNA: TGTGCCAGCAGTTCCTTGGACAGCTCCTACGAGCAGTACTTC
J: TRBJ1-2; V: TRBV13; D: -; size: -; length: 15; CDR3: CASSRRGESDYGYTF; DNA: TGTGCCAGCAGCCGCCGCGGAGAAAGCGACTATGGCTACACCTTC
J: TRBJ2-3; V: TRBV3-1/TRBV3-2; D: -; size: -; length: 16; CDR3: CASSQDRGISTDTQYF; DNA: TGTGCCAGCAGCCAAGACAGGGGAATTAGCACAGATACGCAGTATTTT
J: TRBJ1-2; V: TRBV20-1; D: -; size: -; length: 13; CDR3: CSASPSTNYGYTF; DNA: TGCAGTGCTAGTCCTTCTACGAACTATGGCTACACCTTC
J: TRBJ2-7; V: TRBV4-3; D: -; size: -; length: 14; CDR3: CASSQRTGSYEQYF; DNA: TGCGCCAGCAGCCAAAGGACGGGGTCCTACGAGCAGTACTTC
J: TRBJ1-1; V: TRBV7-9; D: TRBD1; size: -; length: 15; CDR3: CASSYTQGEGTEAFF; DNA: TGTGCCAGCAGCTACACACAGGGGGAGGGCACTGAAGCTTTCTTT
J: TRBJ1-6; V: TRBV19; D: TRBD1; size: -; length: 15; CDR3: CASSIPGTGVPPLHF; DNA: TGTGCCAGTAGTATCCCCGGGACAGGGGTCCCACCCCTCCACTTT
J: TRBJ1-3; V: TRBV5-1; D: -; size: -; length: 13; CDR3: CASSSDSRNTIYF; DNA: TGCGCCAGCAGCTCGGACAGTAGAAACACCATATATTTT
J: TRBJ2-3; V: TRBV10-1; D: -; size: -; length: 11; CDR3: CASSDTDTQYF; DNA: TGCGCCAGCAGTGACACAGATACGCAGTATTTT
J: TRBJ2-1; V: TRBV20-1; D: TRBD1; size: -; length: 15; CDR3: CSASWTGQEYNEQFF; DNA: TGCAGTGCTAGTTGGACAGGGCAGGAGTACAATGAGCAGTTCTTC
J: TRBJ1-2; V: TRBV10-3; D: -; size: -; length: 18; CDR3: CAISEDSDSYRPNYGYTF; DNA: TGTGCCATCAGTGAAGATTCGGACAGCTACCGACCCAACTATGGCTACACCTTC
J: TRBJ2-7; V: TRBV12-2; D: -; size: few; length: 17; CDR3: CASRLLATPNRAFVQYF; DNA: TGTGCAAGTCGCTTATTAGCGACTCCAAACAGGGCCTTTGTGCAGTACTTC
J: TRBJ1-2; V: TRBV5-4; D: -; size: -; length: 13; CDR3: CASSFGGAGGYTF; DNA: TGTGCCAGCAGCTTCGGGGGTGCGGGTGGCTACACCTTC
J: TRBJ1-1; V: TRBV6-1; D: TRBD1; size: -; length: 16; CDR3: CASSEAIRGGRAEAFF; DNA: TGTGCCAGCAGTGAAGCAATTCGAGGGGGCCGAGCTGAAGCTTTCTTT
J: TRBJ1-5; V: TRBV4-1; D: -; size: -; length: 14; CDR3: CASSRAGNNQPQHF; DNA: TGCGCCAGCAGCCGGGCAGGGAACAATCAGCCCCAGCATTTT
J: TRBJ1-2; V: TRBV4-1; D: -; size: -; length: 16; CDR3: CASSQDKAGFNYGYTF; DNA: TGCGCCAGCAGCCAAGATAAGGCAGGGTTTAACTATGGCTACACCTTC
J: TRBJ2-7; V: TRBV4-1; D: -; size: -; length: 13; CDR3: CASSQGQAYEQYF; DNA: TGCGCCAGCAGCCAAGGACAGGCCTACGAGCAGTACTTC
J: TRBJ1-5; V: TRBV30; D: TRBD1; size: -; length: 15; CDR3: CAWIPDRGGGQPQHF; DNA: TGTGCCTGGATCCCCGACAGGGGTGGAGGTCAGCCCCAGCATTTT
J: TRBJ1-1; V: TRBV30; D: -; size: -; length: 15; CDR3: CAWSTDQAVRTEAFF; DNA: TGTGCCTGGAGTACAGACCAGGCCGTTCGGACTGAAGCTTTCTTT